This T cell receptor beta chain came from a study of early T cells in non-severe SARS-CoV-2 infection. Study-level background: Chains were not paired, and sequencing was done on bulk RNA from unsorted whole blood.

Trimming took off 4 bases at V and 0 bases at J, with 8 bases between the two ends. From germline, CDR1 is SGHRS and CDR2 YFSETQ. This CDR3 is 14 amino acids long. Individual cDNA molecules were tagged with unique molecular identifiers, the study reported. In TCRdb, the 5' RACE reads were re-called with MiXCR into one record per CDR3 protein. This sample carries around 78,000 distinct CDR3 sequences, more than 13% of them seen once, and the ten largest clones take roughly 3.1%. General study findings and limits: VDJdb matches were skewed toward anti-spike CD8 T cell responses.

Comments on this clonotype: What it binds is not known.

This chain connects TRBV5-1 to TRBJ1-3; D is unresolved. Material: whole blood. The sequence was collected from an adult who was a healthcare worker with PCR-confirmed SARS-CoV-2 infection or an uninfected control (not recorded which). CDR3 bases: TGCGCCAGCAGCCCCGAGGTCTCTGGAAACACCATATATTTT. This sequence encodes CASSPEVSGNTIYF.